The TCR beta chain under discussion was sequenced for a study of blood T cell repertoires in COVID-19. Study summary: The study drew acute and convalescent COVID-19 samples from the United States, Italy and Spain. Sample material is recorded as cDNA or gDNA derived from T cells, B-cell-depleted T cells, or PBMCs.

Study processing details: Amplifying reference gene primers gave estimates of nucleated cell counts. Sequencing used immunoSEQ multiplex PCR; TCRdb keeps in-frame clones, though not all of them. That table gives V, J and clone size, and the DNA gave D and trimming. The sample contains a few hundred thousand clones, approximately 90% of which appear only once. The CDR3 consists of 18 residues. V was clipped by 5 bases and J by 4 bases; unmatched bases: 17. In germline, CDR1 is LGHDT, CDR2 YNNKEL (reference sequence). This sequence joins TRBV3-1 (or the pseudogene TRBV3-2) and TRBJ2-7; 10 bases fit TRBD2. The sequence was collected from a woman between 40 and 50 years old who had recovered from COVID-19. Source material: peripheral blood. CDR3 nucleotides: TGTGCCAGCAGCGACAGGACTTCGGCTAGCGGGAGCCGATACGAGCAGTACTTC. Amino acid sequence: CASSDRTSASGSRYEQYF.